These 20 T cell receptor beta chains were all obtained from the same sample, sequenced in a study of beta chain features in type 1 diabetes. Their specific antigens are unknown. Expressed TCRB transcripts were sequenced, since all the RNA that had been isolated was reverse transcribed. Data came from immunoSEQ multiplex PCR; TCRdb stores just in-frame clones and leaves some out. The sample has 310,000 or so clones; roughly 15% are singletons. Study results and caveats: Moderate but significant shortening of TCRB CDR3s was recorded in all four CD4+ subsets from Type 1 diabetes patients.

Sample: naive CD4+ T cells from blood. The receptors originated from a man aged 18 to 30 with type 1 diabetes.

The chain is built from TRBV4-1 and TRBJ2-7, with 8 bases lining up with TRBD1. Germline V gene sequence: CDR1 MGHRA, CDR2 YSYEKL. With 1 base clipped from V and 7 bases from J, the junction kept 12 bases outside the gene matches. The CDR3 is made up of 16 amino acids. CDR3 in DNA: TGCGCCAGCAGCCAAGGGCCGGGACAGGCGTCCCAGGAGCAGTACTTC. Translating it yields CASSQGPGQASQEQYF.

There are a few counts of this clone. The V call is TRBV7-2, the J call TRBJ1-2, with a weak D call TRBD1 (5 bases). V lost 5 bases to trimming and J lost 7 bases, with 26 bases between them. The CDR3 totals 17 residues. Germline V lookup: CDR1 SGHTA, CDR2 FQGNSA. CDR3 DNA: TGTGCCAGCAGCCCACGCCTGACGGGCCAGGGACTTGTTGGCTACACCTTC. It is translated as CASSPRLTGQGLVGYTF.

This clone has more than one count but fewer than ten. The chain joins TRBV5-1 to TRBJ1-2; tentative D call: TRBD1 (5 bases). Trimming shortened V by 1 base and J by 6 bases, and 13 bases separated the two germline ends. Germline V gene lookup returns CDR1 SGHRS and CDR2 YFSETQ. The CDR3 extends over 14 amino acids. CDR3 residues: CASSLQGSTNGYTF. CDR3 coding DNA: TGCGCCAGCAGCTTGCAGGGTAGCACGAATGGCTACACCTTC. Looking up the rest from reference TRBV5-1 and TRBJ1-2 gives the full variable domain: KAGVTQTPRYLIKTRGQQVTLSCSPISGHRSVSWYQQTPGQGLQFLFEYFSETQRNKGNFPGRFSGRQFSNSRSEMNVSTLELGDSALYLCASSLQGSTNGYTFGSGTRLTVV.

J is TRBJ2-7 and V is TRBV15, with D uncertain. Germline CDR1 reads LNHNV; CDR2 reads YYDKDF (reference sequence). This CDR3 spans 16 amino acids. Trimming cost V 0 bases and J 0 bases, with 12 bases left between them. The CDR3 DNA is TGTGCCACCAGCAGAGATTCGCGGCTTAGCTCCTACGAGCAGTACTTC. Translation: CATSRDSRLSSYEQYF.

The chain joins TRBV19 to TRBJ2-4; 8 bases are shared with TRBD2. In germline, CDR1 is LNHDA, CDR2 SQIVND (reference sequence). The CDR3 consists of 13 residues. Unmatched junction bases numbered 5, after V lost 5 bases and J lost 8 bases. For the CDR3, the DNA is TGTGCCAGTAGTCCTCCGGGAGGGGACATTCAGTACTTC. Its translation is CASSPPGGDIQYF.

This clone was counted only a few times. The chain recombines TRBV2 with TRBJ2-2; the D is unclear. Per germline, CDR1 SNHLY and CDR2 FYNNEI. The CDR3 contains 13 residues. Trimming pared 5 bases from V and 5 bases from J, leaving 9 bases between. The DNA of the CDR3 is TGTGCCAGCAGTTGGTTCGGGACCGGGGAGCTGTTTTTT. This translates into CASSWFGTGELFF.

This clone was detected only a few times. V gene TRBV7-9 combines with J gene TRBJ1-2; possibly TRBD1 for D (5 bases). Per germline, CDR1 SEHNR and CDR2 FQNEAQ (reference sequence). Trimming pared 5 bases from V and 3 bases from J, leaving 10 bases between. The CDR3 loop spans 13 amino acids. The CDR3 region is CASSRDFYYGYTF. The CDR3 region has the DNA TGTGCCAGCAGCCGGGACTTCTACTATGGCTACACCTTC.

The chain has TRBV7-2 and TRBJ2-7; no firm D call. V gave up 3 bases and J gave up 9 bases, with 9 bases separating them. Germline V gene sequence: CDR1 SGHTA, CDR2 FQGNSA. The CDR3 has 11 amino acids. The chain's CDR3 is CASSFPGPQYF. In DNA, the CDR3 is TGTGCCAGCAGCTTCCCAGGCCCGCAGTACTTC.

The CDR3 bases are TGTGCCAGCAGTTCTCTCAGCCTAGACCAAGAGACCCAGTACTTC. Residues: CASSSLSLDQETQYF. V and J are TRBV28 and TRBJ2-5, with no clear D. The CDR3 is 15 amino acids. V was clipped by 4 bases and J by 0 bases, with 12 bases between them. Looked up from germline, CDR1 is MDHEN and CDR2 is SYDVKM.

This clone was counted between two and nine times. The chain's CDR3 is CASSPPGGAGNQPQHF. For the CDR3, the DNA is TGTGCCAGCTCACCACCGGGGGGGGCAGGCAATCAGCCCCAGCATTTT. The V call is TRBV18, the J call TRBJ1-5; TRBD1 might be the D (6 bases). Germline-derived CDR1 and CDR2 are KGHSH and LQKENI. V gave up 0 bases and J gave up 2 bases, with 11 bases separating them. The CDR3 runs 16 residues. Based on the CDR3 plus reference TRBV18 and TRBJ1-5, the full variable domain is NAGVMQNPRHLVRRRGQEARLRCSPMKGHSHVYWYRQLPEEGLKFMVYLQKENIIDESGMPKERFSAEFPKEGPSILRIQQVVRGDSAAYFCASSPPGGAGNQPQHFGDGTRLSIL.

This chain uses TRBV30 with TRBJ1-5; D remains unclear. The length of the CDR3 is 14 residues. CDR1 is GTSNPN, CDR2 SVGIG, per germline (reference sequence). Trimming left V 2 bases short and J 7 bases short, with 15 bases between. DNA for the CDR3: TGTGCCTGGAGTCGGGGTCGAGTCGGCCAGCCCCAGCATTTT. Its protein is CAWSRGRVGQPQHF.

This clone was seen a handful of times. V usage is TRBV6-5 and J usage is TRBJ2-7; the match to TRBD1 covers 12 bases. V lost 10 bases to trimming and J lost 7 bases; unmatched junction nucleotides: 8. Germline CDR1 MNHEY, CDR2 SVGAGI. The CDR3 has 13 amino acids. CDR3 coding DNA: TGTGCCACCGCCCGGGACAGGGGGCGAGAGCAGTACTTC. This translates into CATARDRGREQYF.

The chain uses TRBV5-1 and TRBJ2-7; 7 nucleotides line up with TRBD1. Germline V gene lookup returns CDR1 SGHRS and CDR2 YFSETQ. This CDR3 has 13 amino acids. Losses at the gene ends were 8 bases for V and 3 bases for J; bases not matched to a gene: 8. The CDR3: CASRQGRGYEQYF. CDR3 coding DNA: TGCGCCAGTCGACAGGGTCGGGGCTACGAGCAGTACTTC.

V usage is TRBV7-6 and J usage is TRBJ2-2; D possibly corresponds to TRBD2 (6 bases). The CDR3 contains 15 residues. V was pared by 1 base and J by 2 bases, with 8 bases between. The germline CDR1 and CDR2 sequences are SGHVS and FNYEAQ. The CDR3 nucleotides are TGTGCCAGCAGCTTAGGACTAGAAAACACCGGGGAGCTGTTTTTT. Protein: CASSLGLENTGELFF.

The chain links TRBV6-1 to TRBJ2-7; possibly TRBD1 for D (8 bases). Trimming removed 6 bases from V and 2 bases from J, with 17 bases in between. CDR3 length: 15 amino acids. CDR1 and CDR2 (germline): MNHNS, SASEGT. CDR3 coding DNA: TGTGCCAGCAGCCGGGAGGTGGACAGGGCCTACGAGCAGTACTTC. Its protein product is CASSREVDRAYEQYF.

This chain joins TRBV29-1 and TRBJ2-1, with D perhaps TRBD1 (6 bases). This CDR3 has 12 residues. V lost 5 bases and J 7 bases, leaving 12 bases between the germline ends. The V gene's germline CDR1 is SQVTM and CDR2 ANQGSEA. CDR3 sequence reads: CSVFSDRNEQFF. CDR3 nucleotide sequence: TGCAGCGTTTTCTCTGACAGGAATGAGCAGTTCTTC.

This rearrangement joins TRBV9 to TRBJ2-1, with D perhaps TRBD2 (6 bases). V was shortened by 0 bases and J by 3 bases, with 10 bases between the two germline ends. In germline, CDR1 is SGDLS, CDR2 YYNGEE. The CDR3 has 15 residues. The CDR3 nucleotides are TGTGCCAGCAGCGTAGGCGGGACTGACTACAATGAGCAGTTCTTC. Amino acid sequence: CASSVGGTDYNEQFF.

The chain employs TRBV9 and TRBJ2-2, with D uncertain. CDR3 size: 15 residues. V lost 1 base to trimming and J lost 2 bases, with 9 bases between them. Germline loops: CDR1 SGDLS, CDR2 YYNGEE. CDR3 region: CASSVSGQNTGELFF. For the CDR3, the DNA is TGTGCCAGCAGCGTATCTGGCCAAAACACCGGGGAGCTGTTTTTT.

This rearrangement joins TRBV5-1 to TRBJ2-6; TRBD1 is a possible D gene (6 bases). The CDR3 has 19 amino acids. Trimming pared 4 bases from V and 1 base from J, leaving 21 bases between. Germline V gene lookup returns CDR1 SGHRS and CDR2 YFSETQ. Here the CDR3 DNA reads TGCGCCAGCAGCGTGTCGGGGTTAACAGGGCGATCTGGGGCCAACGTCCTGACTTTC. This gives the protein CASSVSGLTGRSGANVLTF. Full variable domain (rest looked up from reference TRBV5-1 and TRBJ2-6): KAGVTQTPRYLIKTRGQQVTLSCSPISGHRSVSWYQQTPGQGLQFLFEYFSETQRNKGNFPGRFSGRQFSNSRSEMNVSTLELGDSALYLCASSVSGLTGRSGANVLTFGAGSRLTVL.

This clone was found a few times. The rearrangement uses TRBV11-2 and TRBJ2-7; D may be TRBD1 (5 bases). This CDR3 spans 14 amino acids. V lost 5 bases and J lost 1, with 12 bases in between. The germline CDR1 and CDR2 sequences are SGHAT and FQNNGV. DNA for the CDR3: TGTGCCAGCAGCACACCCACAGGATCCTACGAGCAGTACTTC. Translation gives CASSTPTGSYEQYF.